This T cell receptor (beta chain) was documented in a study of T-cell reconstitution after alpha-beta-depleted transplantation in children. Ten or more counts support this clonotype. The V gene end was trimmed by 2 bases and the J gene end by 1 base; junction bases not matched to a gene: 5. CDR1 and CDR2 from the germline V gene are SGHRS and YFSETQ. The CDR3 is made up of 15 amino acids. Researchers prepared the TCRbeta library using unique molecular identifiers, the study reports. Each CDR3 protein is one row after TCRdb ran MiXCR on the PCR reads. The sample lists 90,000 to 100,000 distinct CDR3 sequences, 12% seen once, with about 14% in the top ten.

The TCR originated in a human donor who donated a stem cell graft to a child with inherited bone marrow failure. The chain couples TRBV5-1 to TRBJ2-7; 8 bases match TRBD1. The sequencing used PBMCs from the stem cell graft donor, collected from the stem cell graft. The CDR3 loop is CASSLYTGGSYEQYF. The CDR3 DNA is TGCGCCAGCAGCTTATACACAGGGGGTTCCTACGAGCAGTACTTC. Full variable domain (remainder filled in from reference TRBV5-1 and TRBJ2-7): KAGVTQTPRYLIKTRGQQVTLSCSPISGHRSVSWYQQTPGQGLQFLFEYFSETQRNKGNFPGRFSGRQFSNSRSEMNVSTLELGDSALYLCASSLYTGGSYEQYFGPGTRLTVT.